The 23 T cell receptor beta chains listed next were all sequenced from one sample in a study of blood T cells in healthy people across ages. Alongside a J-beta primer mix, a sample-barcoded 5' primer served in a second PCR lasting roughly 6 to 11 cycles. TCRdb re-called the 5' RACE reads with MiXCR, one entry per CDR3 protein. The table includes hundreds of thousands of distinct CDR3 sequences, over 40% detected once. The sequenced sample was blood. The receptors were sampled from an elderly woman in good health.

The chain recombines TRBV11-3 with TRBJ2-1; D is perhaps TRBD1 (5 bases). Trimming shortened V by 4 bases and J by 3 bases, and 7 bases separated the two germline ends. CDR3 length: 13 residues. Germline V gene data show CDR1 as SGHNT and CDR2 as YENEEA. In nucleotides, the CDR3 is TGTGCCAGCAGCTACCAGGGCTACAATGAGCAGTTCTTC. It translates to CASSYQGYNEQFF.

This clonotype appeared a few times. Since a much larger clone is just one base distant, this may be a read error. The gene calls are TRBV10-3 and TRBJ2-7, with D perhaps matching TRBD1 (5 bases). The germline V gene has CDR1 ENHRY and CDR2 SYGVKD. The CDR3 contains 14 residues. V dropped 2 bases and J dropped 4 bases, with 12 bases sitting between them. The CDR3 sequence: CAISEAVGPYEQYF. CDR3 DNA sequence: TGTGCCATCAGTGAGGCGGTGGGGCCGTACGAGCAGTACTTC.

The chain combines TRBV15 with TRBJ2-5; a weak D match, TRBD1 (8 bases). The CDR3 has 13 amino acids. Germline-derived CDR1 and CDR2 are LNHNV and YYDKDF (reference sequence). Trimming left V 5 bases short and J 7 bases short, with 14 bases between. The CDR3 here is CATSVTGGGTQYF. In DNA form, the CDR3 reads TGTGCCACCAGCGTCACAGGGGGGGGGACCCAGTACTTC.

The chain combines TRBV20-1 with TRBJ1-2, with a possible D match to TRBD1 (6 bases). The length of the CDR3 is 13 residues. Germline V gives CDR1 DFQATT, CDR2 SNEGSKA (reference sequence). V lost 3 bases, J lost 7 bases, and 15 bases lay in between. The CDR3 DNA reads as TGCAGTGCTAGCGGGGGCGCGGGTTTTGGCTACACCTTC. Translated, it gives CSASGGAGFGYTF.

This chain's CDR3 is CATSEPGTFEQYF. The DNA of the CDR3 is TGTGCCACCAGTGAACCCGGGACATTTGAGCAGTACTTC. The chain couples TRBV24-1 to TRBJ2-4, with D perhaps TRBD1 (6 bases). V gave up 4 bases and J gave up 13 bases, with 16 bases separating them. This CDR3 region has 13 residues. In germline, CDR1 is KGHDR, CDR2 SFDVKD.

This chain connects TRBV27 to TRBJ2-5; D may be TRBD1 or TRBD2 (5 bases each). Germline lookup yields CDR1 MNHEY and CDR2 SMNVEV (reference sequence). CDR3 length: 16 residues. With 3 bases removed from V and 4 bases from J, the gap between germline ends came to 18 bases. CDR3 region: CASSFLQGEGLETQYF. The CDR3 DNA is TGTGCCAGCAGTTTTCTTCAGGGTGAGGGGTTAGAGACCCAGTACTTC.

Many counts were recorded for this clonotype. The rearrangement joins TRBV28 to TRBJ1-2, with D hard to call. The V end was cut by 4 bases, the J end by 4 bases, with 13 bases between. Germline CDR1 is MDHEN and CDR2 is SYDVKM. The CDR3 loop spans 14 amino acids. This CDR3 is CASSSTSGSYGYTF. The CDR3 DNA follows: TGTGCCAGCAGTTCCACCTCGGGCAGCTATGGCTACACCTTC.

This chain uses TRBV12-3 or TRBV12-4 with TRBJ1-5; no clear D gene. V was cut by 4 bases and J by 6 bases, with 10 bases left in between. The CDR3 has 13 amino acids. The CDR3 DNA is TGTGCCAGCAGTTCAGGAGAGGGTCAGCCCCAGCATTTT. Its translation is CASSSGEGQPQHF.

Regarding this clonotype: With a much larger clone just one base away, this may be a read error. The J gene is TRBJ2-5, the V gene TRBV30; D not resolved. Trimming pared 3 bases from V and 3 bases from J, leaving 5 bases between. Germline loops: CDR1 GTSNPN, CDR2 SVGIG (reference sequence). This CDR3 spans 11 amino acids. The CDR3 nucleotides read TGTGCCTGGAGCCTCAAAGAGACCCAGTACTTC. Amino acids: CAWSLKETQYF.

This chain joins TRBV3-1 and TRBJ1-2; D ambiguous. Trimming took 3 bases from V and 12 from J, leaving 11 bases between them. This CDR3 spans 11 amino acids. Germline-derived CDR1 and CDR2 are LGHDT and YNNKEL (reference sequence). CDR3 sequence (DNA): TGTGCCAGCAGCCATTTTTTAGGCCACACCTTC. The encoded protein is CASSHFLGHTF.

Of note for this clonotype: This may be a read error, as it is one base from a much larger clone. The chain carries TRBV3-1 and TRBJ2-5; D not certain. Germline V gene lookup returns CDR1 LGHDT and CDR2 YNNKEL (reference sequence). V lost 6 bases and J 11 bases, leaving 25 bases between the germline ends. The CDR3 length is 15 residues. CDR3 sequence reads: CASRLLAGIGNEQYF. CDR3 coding DNA: TGTGCCAGCAGACTCCTCGCAGGAATCGGAAATGAGCAGTACTTC.

This clonotype was counted only a few times. Here the CDR3 DNA reads TGCAGTGCTAGAGATCTGACTAGCGGGCGCAATGAGCAGTTCTTC. This codes for CSARDLTSGRNEQFF. V gene TRBV20-1 combines with J gene TRBJ2-1, with 10 bases fitting TRBD2. The CDR3 sequence is 15 residues long. The V and J ends lost 0 bases and 6 bases, in that order; junction bases with no gene match: 5. The germline CDR1 and CDR2 sequences are DFQATT and SNEGSKA (reference sequence).

Only a few counts were recorded for this clonotype. A much larger clone lies a single base off, so this may be a read error. The CDR3 region has the DNA TGTGCCAGCAGCGCTCCCGGACTAGCGGGAGGTAATGAGCAGTACTTC. Its protein is CASSAPGLAGGNEQYF. V and J are TRBV25-1 and TRBJ2-7; 14 bases map to TRBD2. Germline V gene sequence: CDR1 MGHDK, CDR2 SYGVNS. Trimming took 6 bases from V and 7 from J; bases not matched to a gene: 11. The CDR3 is made up of 16 amino acids.

Ten or more counts support this clonotype. This chain uses TRBV10-3 with TRBJ2-7; no firm D call. This CDR3 comprises 19 residues. Germline V gene sequence: CDR1 ENHRY, CDR2 SYGVKD. V was trimmed by 2 bases and J by 0 bases, leaving 23 bases between them. CDR3 residues: CAISEITNVRLPSSYEQYF. The CDR3 bases are TGTGCCATCAGTGAGATAACAAATGTGCGGCTTCCCAGCTCCTACGAGCAGTACTTC.

This clonotype came up many times. CDR3 sequence reads: CSVSGQGSHEQYF. The CDR3 DNA reads TGCAGCGTGTCGGGACAGGGCAGCCACGAGCAGTACTTC. The genes are TRBV29-1 and TRBJ2-7, with 9 bases matching TRBD1. The CDR3 consists of 13 residues. V trimming: 6 bases; J trimming: 5 bases; junction bases outside the gene matches: 8. Germline CDR1 reads SQVTM; CDR2 reads ANQGSEA.

At least ten counts were recorded for this clonotype. CDR3 sequence: CASSPHSGSMGSEQFF. Here the CDR3 DNA reads TGTGCCAGCAGTCCCCATAGCGGGAGCATGGGGAGTGAGCAGTTCTTC. V gene TRBV28 combines with J gene TRBJ2-1, with TRBD2 identical over 9 bases. V lost 5 bases to trimming and J lost 9 bases; unmatched junction nucleotides: 14. Germline V CDR1 and CDR2: MDHEN, SYDVKM. The CDR3 has 16 residues.

This chain links TRBV20-1 with TRBJ2-1, with D hard to call. V dropped 0 bases and J dropped 10 bases, with 7 bases sitting between them. Germline CDR1 DFQATT, CDR2 SNEGSKA (reference sequence). The CDR3 is 11 residues long. CDR3 bases: TGCAGTGCTAGAGACCTAGGAGAGCAGTTCTTC. It encodes CSARDLGEQFF.

In this sample, this clonotype turned up a few times. This chain links TRBV6-1 with TRBJ2-1; tentative D call: TRBD1 (6 bases). Trimming stripped 8 bases from V and 1 base from J, with 15 bases between. Germline loops: CDR1 MNHNS, CDR2 SASEGT. The CDR3 totals 15 residues. The CDR3 DNA sequence: TGTGCCAGCTCGCAGGGGACCGGATCCTACAATGAGCAGTTCTTC. It encodes CASSQGTGSYNEQFF.

This clonotype turned up a few times. The gene calls are TRBV20-1 and TRBJ2-7; no firm D call. V lost 0 bases and J lost 2, with 11 bases in between. The CDR3 runs 14 residues. CDR1 and CDR2 from the germline V gene are DFQATT and SNEGSKA (reference sequence). This chain's CDR3 is CSARDADGAYEQYF. CDR3 bases: TGCAGTGCTAGAGATGCGGACGGTGCCTACGAGCAGTACTTC.

This clonotype has just one count. A much larger clone sits a single nucleotide away, making a read error possible. The V and J genes are TRBV10-3 and TRBJ2-3, with 10 bases identical to TRBD2. The CDR3 loop spans 17 amino acids. Germline-derived CDR1 and CDR2 are ENHRY and SYGVKD. V lost 2 bases and J lost 6; bases outside the gene matches: 11. For the CDR3, the DNA is TGTGCCATCAGTGAGACCAAAGCGGGGGGGCGTCCTGATACGCAGTATTTT. Translated: CAISETKAGGRPDTQYF.

V gene TRBV5-1 combines with J gene TRBJ1-1; possibly TRBD1 for D (5 bases). Trimming pared 2 bases from V and 4 bases from J, leaving 15 bases between. This CDR3 region has 15 residues. Per germline, CDR1 SGHRS and CDR2 YFSETQ. DNA of the CDR3: TGCGCCAGCAGCTTTGTTAACCCGACAGCCACTGAAGCTTTCTTT. Translated: CASSFVNPTATEAFF.

A word on this clonotype: Given a much more abundant clone one base away, this may be a read error. This chain links TRBV27 with TRBJ2-5; D possibly corresponds to TRBD2 (7 bases). TRBJ2-1 explains the end of the DNA better; the J call may be wrong. The CDR3 runs to 14 residues. The germline gives CDR1 MNHEY, CDR2 SMNVEV (reference sequence). In DNA, the CDR3 is TGTGCCAGCAGTAACAGGGACTACCAAGAGACCCAGTTCTTC. Translating gives CASSNRDYQETQFF.

This chain uses TRBV25-1 with TRBJ2-1; D is uncertain. V lost 1 base to trimming and J lost 13 bases, with 17 bases between them. This CDR3 is built from 14 residues. From germline, CDR1 is MGHDK and CDR2 SYGVNS. The CDR3 sequence is CASSESEYQETQFF. The CDR3 nucleotides read TGTGCCAGCAGTGAATCCGAGTACCAAGAGACCCAGTTCTTC.